These 22 T cell receptor beta chains came from one sample sequenced in a study of cytomegalovirus exposure and HLA in healthy donors. The data were produced by immunoSEQ multiplex PCR, yet TCRdb's version contains in-frame clones alone and is incomplete. This repertoire shows a few hundred thousand clones, 75% to 90% found once; its top ten account for around 15%. Sequencing was done on a sample of PBMCs. All receptors come from a woman aged 25 to 39 in good health and CMV-seropositive.

The chain joins TRBV7-2 to TRBJ2-7, with D perhaps TRBD2 (5 bases). V lost 5 bases and J 6 bases, leaving 14 bases between the germline ends. Germline V CDR1 and CDR2: SGHTA, FQGNSA. The CDR3 extends over 13 amino acids. The CDR3 coding sequence is TGTGCCAGCAGCAGCGGACTTTCCAGCGAGCAGTACTTC. Translated, it gives CASSSGLSSEQYF.

The V gene is TRBV29-1, the J gene TRBJ1-2; 7 nucleotides agree with TRBD1. V shed 0 bases and J 4 bases; nucleotides not matched to a gene: 8. Looked up from germline, CDR1 is SQVTM and CDR2 is ANQGSEA. The CDR3 runs to 15 residues. CDR3 in amino acids: CSVEDERGQSYGYTF. CDR3 in DNA: TGCAGCGTTGAAGATGAGAGGGGGCAAAGCTATGGCTACACCTTC.

The rearrangement joins TRBV5-1 to TRBJ2-1, with D uncertain. The CDR3 contains 13 residues. The V gene's germline CDR1 is SGHRS and CDR2 YFSETQ. The germline V and J ends were trimmed by 5 bases and 7 bases, with 13 bases remaining between them. The CDR3 spells CASRFPYKNEQFF. The CDR3, as DNA: TGCGCCAGCAGGTTCCCCTACAAGAATGAGCAGTTCTTC. Full variable domain (remainder filled in from reference TRBV5-1 and TRBJ2-1): KAGVTQTPRYLIKTRGQQVTLSCSPISGHRSVSWYQQTPGQGLQFLFEYFSETQRNKGNFPGRFSGRQFSNSRSEMNVSTLELGDSALYLCASRFPYKNEQFFGPGTRLTVL.

The chain has TRBV5-1 and TRBJ2-1; TRBD1 or TRBD2 may be the D gene (5 bases each). Germline assignment: CDR1 SGHRS and CDR2 YFSETQ. V was clipped by 1 base and J by 0 bases, with 8 bases between them. This CDR3 has 15 amino acids. DNA of the CDR3: TGCGCCAGCAGCTTGAAGGGGAGCTCCTACAATGAGCAGTTCTTC. Translated, it gives CASSLKGSSYNEQFF.

J is TRBJ2-1 and V is TRBV2; D may be TRBD2 (5 bases). The germline V gene has CDR1 SNHLY and CDR2 FYNNEI. V gave up 4 bases and J gave up 2 bases, with 18 bases separating them. There are 17 residues in the CDR3. DNA of the CDR3: TGTGCCAGCAGTGTGGTTGGCGCTACGGGAACCTACAATGAGCAGTTCTTC. The encoded protein is CASSVVGATGTYNEQFF.

This clone was counted at least ten times. The chain carries TRBV6-1 and TRBJ2-7, with 8 positions matching TRBD2. Germline loops: CDR1 MNHNS, CDR2 SASEGT. This CDR3 has 15 residues. V shed 3 bases and J 2 bases; nucleotides not matched to a gene: 6. Written as DNA, the CDR3 is TGTGCCAGCAGTGAGTTCAGCGGGAGTGCCTACGAGCAGTACTTC. Protein: CASSEFSGSAYEQYF.

This chain joins TRBV4-3 and TRBJ2-7, with 7 positions matching TRBD1. Per germline, CDR1 LGHNA and CDR2 YSLEER. The junction had 7 bases not matched to a gene; V was cut back by 1 base and J by 4 bases. The CDR3 totals 15 residues. The CDR3 is CASSQATGEFYEQYF. The CDR3 region has the DNA TGCGCCAGCAGCCAAGCTACAGGGGAGTTTTACGAGCAGTACTTC.

This chain links TRBV2 with TRBJ2-5; 7 positions agree with TRBD2. The CDR3 is 15 amino acids. Germline V gives CDR1 SNHLY, CDR2 FYNNEI. The V gene end was trimmed by 5 bases and the J gene end by 2 bases; junction bases not matched to a gene: 8. CDR3 residues: CASSPPGGPQETQYF. Here the CDR3 DNA reads TGTGCCAGCAGTCCCCCGGGAGGCCCACAAGAGACCCAGTACTTC.

This clone was counted only a few times. The chain couples TRBV5-5 to TRBJ1-1; 7 nucleotides line up with TRBD1. The CDR3 length is 16 residues. The germline gives CDR1 SGHKS, CDR2 YYEKEE (reference sequence). After removal of 0 bases from V and 2 bases from J, the junction contained 7 bases not matched to a gene. Written as DNA, the CDR3 is TGTGCCAGCAGCTTGGCTCAGGGGGTGGGAAACACTGAAGCTTTCTTT. Protein: CASSLAQGVGNTEAFF.

V is TRBV7-3 and J is TRBJ2-7; 9 bases agree with TRBD1. V lost 5 bases, J lost 1 base, and 6 bases stayed unmatched. The CDR3 extends over 15 amino acids. Germline lookup yields CDR1 SGHTA and CDR2 FQGTGA. The CDR3 bases are TGTGCCAGCAGCGTTACAGGGGGCCCATCCTACGAGCAGTACTTC. Protein sequence: CASSVTGGPSYEQYF.

This chain connects TRBV7-9 to TRBJ1-4, with D hard to call. The CDR3 length is 13 residues. The V gene lost 7 bases and the J gene lost 5 bases, with 11 bases spanning the gap. Per germline, CDR1 SEHNR and CDR2 FQNEAQ (reference sequence). The CDR3 is CASKAEPNEKLFF. CDR3 coding DNA: TGTGCCAGCAAGGCGGAGCCCAATGAAAAACTGTTTTTT.

This chain connects TRBV5-1 to TRBJ2-5; 15 nucleotides align to TRBD2. The CDR3 has 18 amino acids. From germline, CDR1 is SGHRS and CDR2 YFSETQ. V lost 4 bases, J lost 5 bases, and 12 bases stayed unmatched. CDR3 coding DNA: TGCGCCAGCAGCCTAGGGACTAGCGGGAGGCCGGTCTGGGAGACCCAGTACTTC. The encoded protein is CASSLGTSGRPVWETQYF.

The chain links TRBV27 to TRBJ2-7; D perhaps matches TRBD1 (6 bases). Trimming cost V 0 bases and J 7 bases, with 19 bases left between them. The germline V gene encodes CDR1 MNHEY and CDR2 SMNVEV (reference sequence). The CDR3 covers 16 residues. The CDR3 is CASSLSGDTRAGEQYF. DNA of the CDR3: TGTGCCAGCAGTTTATCGGGGGACACTCGGGCAGGGGAGCAGTACTTC.

The V gene is TRBV30, the J gene TRBJ2-2; D may match TRBD1 or TRBD2 (5 bases each). The germline V gene has CDR1 GTSNPN and CDR2 SVGIG (reference sequence). CDR3 length equals 13 residues. The CDR3 protein is CAAQGAGTGELFF. The CDR3 coding sequence is TGTGCTGCGCAGGGCGCGGGCACCGGGGAGCTGTTTTTT.

This rearrangement joins TRBV11-3 to TRBJ2-7; 8 positions match TRBD1. This CDR3 is built from 13 residues. CDR1 is SGHNT and CDR2 is YENEEA in the germline V gene. The trim removed 0 bases at V and 5 bases at J, leaving 0 bases unmatched. The CDR3 DNA sequence: TGTGCCAGCAGCTTAGACAGGGGGCACGAGCAGTACTTC. Amino acids: CASSLDRGHEQYF.

The chain joins TRBV11-3 to TRBJ2-1; D not resolved. The CDR3 totals 13 residues. Germline assignment: CDR1 SGHNT and CDR2 YENEEA. V was shortened by 0 bases and J by 7 bases, with 7 bases between the two germline ends. The CDR3 sequence is CASSLDQVNEQFF. The CDR3 nucleotides read TGTGCCAGCAGCTTAGATCAGGTTAATGAGCAGTTCTTC. Full variable domain (remainder filled in from reference TRBV11-3 and TRBJ2-1): EAGVVQSPRYKIIEKKQPVAFWCNPISGHNTLYWYLQNLGQGPELLIRYENEEAVDDSQLPKDRFSAERLKGVDSTLKIQPAELGDSAVYLCASSLDQVNEQFFGPGTRLTVL.

The CDR3 DNA follows: TGTGCCTGGAGGATAAGTGAGCTCTGGCCCCTTTTCTTC. This codes for CAWRISELWPLFF. V and J are TRBV30 and TRBJ2-1; D is unclear. CDR3 length equals 13 residues. Trimming cost V 3 bases and J 16 bases, with 22 bases left between them. The germline V gene has CDR1 GTSNPN and CDR2 SVGIG (reference sequence).

This chain links TRBV5-1 with TRBJ2-2, with 8 bases aligning to TRBD2. Trimming at V came to 4 bases and at J to 7 bases, leaving 12 bases not matched to a gene. CDR3 length: 16 amino acids. Germline CDR1 reads SGHRS; CDR2 reads YFSETQ. CDR3 DNA: TGCGCCAGCAGCGCTAATAGCGGGATAAAGATCGGGGAGCTGTTTTTT. It is translated as CASSANSGIKIGELFF.

DNA of the CDR3: TGTGCCAGCAGTTTATCTCCTCAGGGAGCTAACTATGGCTACACCTTC. The encoded protein is CASSLSPQGANYGYTF. The J gene is TRBJ1-2, the V gene TRBV27, with D perhaps matching TRBD1 (5 bases). The length of the CDR3 is 16 residues. V dropped 0 bases and J dropped 0 bases, with 11 bases sitting between them. Looked up from germline, CDR1 is MNHEY and CDR2 is SMNVEV (reference sequence).

The chain uses TRBV10-1 and TRBJ2-7; D may match TRBD1 or TRBD2 (5 bases each). CDR1 is WNHNN and CDR2 is SYGVQD in the germline V gene (reference sequence). The V end was cut by 6 bases, the J end by 6 bases, with 15 bases between. This CDR3 region has 13 residues. The CDR3 nucleotides are TGCGCCAGCAGCCGGGACGGTGTCGGCGAGCAGTACTTC. It encodes CASSRDGVGEQYF.

The chain carries TRBV9 and TRBJ2-1; no firm D call. V was shortened by 3 bases and J by 9 bases, with 16 bases between the two germline ends. From germline, CDR1 is SGDLS and CDR2 YYNGEE. The CDR3 has 14 residues. The CDR3 is CASSGTDVSFEQFF. The DNA for the CDR3 is TGTGCCAGCAGCGGTACAGATGTAAGCTTTGAGCAGTTCTTC. The whole variable domain, filled in from reference TRBV9 and TRBJ2-1, reads DSGVTQTPKHLITATGQRVTLRCSPRSGDLSVYWYQQSLDQGLQFLIQYYNGEERAKGNILERFSAQQFPDLHSELNLSSLELGDSALYFCASSGTDVSFEQFFGPGTRLTVL.

The genes are TRBV5-4 and TRBJ2-3, with D perhaps TRBD1 (6 bases). V was clipped by 4 bases and J by 4 bases, with 16 bases between them. The CDR3 extends over 15 amino acids. Germline values: CDR1 SGHNT, CDR2 YYREEE (reference sequence). Written as DNA, the CDR3 is TGTGCCAGCAGCGAGGACCCAACAGGGCCAGATACGCAGTATTTT. Translating gives CASSEDPTGPDTQYF.